This T cell receptor beta chain was identified in a study of T cell changes during pregnancy in multiple sclerosis. Generated by immunoSEQ multiplex PCR, the TCRdb table keeps only in-frame clones and is missing some. The sample has approximately 65,000 clones; about 91% are singletons. The clonotype originates from a female donor with multiple sclerosis, enrolled in a pregnancy study. The sequenced sample was CD4+ T cells from peripheral blood mononuclear cells, obtained in the first trimester of pregnancy.

The DNA of the CDR3 is TGTGCCGGGACGGACAGTCCACTCTATGGCTACACCTTC. Translating it yields CAGTDSPLYGYTF. The V gene is TRBV6-1, the J gene TRBJ1-2, with a tentative D call TRBD1 (6 bases). The length of the CDR3 is 13 residues. Germline V CDR1 and CDR2: MNHNS, SASEGT. V dropped 11 bases and J dropped 4 bases, with 17 bases sitting between them.